What follows is one T cell receptor beta chain and its context. Other DNA sequences of this sample code for an identical CDR3. This specimen comes from a study of shared clonotypes between healthy human individuals. After removal of 3 bases from V and 4 bases from J, the junction contained 5 bases not matched to a gene. Germline V gives CDR1 SGHRS, CDR2 YFSETQ. This CDR3 is 14 amino acids long. Data came from immunoSEQ multiplex PCR; TCRdb stores just in-frame clones and leaves some out. The table includes 850,000 to 1,200,000 clones, approximately 70% detected once. J is TRBJ2-7 and V is TRBV5-1; the match to TRBD1 covers 9 bases. The receptor's source is a man aged 18 to 29 in good health. The sequencing input was memory CD4+ T cells sorted from blood. The subset is: CD45RA-negative fraction. The CDR3 sequence is CASSSTGGSYEQYF. CDR3 nucleotides: TGCGCCAGCAGCTCGACAGGGGGTTCATACGAGCAGTACTTC.